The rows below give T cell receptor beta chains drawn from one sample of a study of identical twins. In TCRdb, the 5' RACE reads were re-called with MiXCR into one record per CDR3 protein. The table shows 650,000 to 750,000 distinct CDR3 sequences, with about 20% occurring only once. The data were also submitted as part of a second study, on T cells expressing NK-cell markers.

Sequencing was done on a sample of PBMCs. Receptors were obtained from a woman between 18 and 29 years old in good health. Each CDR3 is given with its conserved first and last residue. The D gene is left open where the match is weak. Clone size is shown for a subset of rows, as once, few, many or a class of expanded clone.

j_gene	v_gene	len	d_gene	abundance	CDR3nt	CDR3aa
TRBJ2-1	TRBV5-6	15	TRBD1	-	TGTGCCAGCAGCTTTCTTGGACAGGGGGCCAATGAGCAGTTCTTC	CASSFLGQGANEQFF
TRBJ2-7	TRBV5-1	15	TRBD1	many	TGCGCCAGCAGCCTTTTCCCCGGGACAGGGGAAGAGCAGTACTTC	CASSLFPGTGEEQYF
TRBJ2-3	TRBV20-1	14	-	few	TGCAGTGCTACACGACAGGTTGTTGGCGGTACGCAGTATTTT	CSATRQVVGGTQYF
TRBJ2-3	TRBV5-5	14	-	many	TGTGCCAGCGCCACGCGTCCTTCGACAGATACGCAGTATTTT	CASATRPSTDTQYF
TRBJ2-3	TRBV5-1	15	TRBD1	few	TGCGCCAGCAGCCCGGGACAGGGATTGGGCGATACGCAGTATTTT	CASSPGQGLGDTQYF
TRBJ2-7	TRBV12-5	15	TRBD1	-	TGTGCTAGTGGTTTCCTCGGGACAGGGACAGACGAGCAGTACTTC	CASGFLGTGTDEQYF
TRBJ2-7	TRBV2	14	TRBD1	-	TGTGCCAGCAGGGTAGGGACAGGGATCCACGAGCAGTACTTC	CASRVGTGIHEQYF
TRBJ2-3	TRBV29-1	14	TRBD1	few	TGCAGCGCCGCGGGACAGGGGATGTCCGATACGCAGTATTTT	CSAAGQGMSDTQYF
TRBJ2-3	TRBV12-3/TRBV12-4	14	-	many	TGTGCCAGCTGGTCGGGAGAAGGCACAGATACGCAGTATTTT	CASWSGEGTDTQYF
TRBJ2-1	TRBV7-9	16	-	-	TGTGCCAGCAGCTTAGGGGTCCCCCCCTTGCGGAATGAGCAGTTCTTC	CASSLGVPPLRNEQFF
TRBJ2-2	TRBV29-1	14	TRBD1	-	TGCAGCGTTGGACAGGGCAGGAACACCGGGGAGCTGTTTTTT	CSVGQGRNTGELFF
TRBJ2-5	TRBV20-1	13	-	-	TGCAGTGCTAGAGATCGGCCCCAAGAGACCCAGTACTTC	CSARDRPQETQYF
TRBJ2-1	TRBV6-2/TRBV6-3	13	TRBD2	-	TGTGCCAGCAGTTACCCTTCGTGGGCGGGGGTCTTCTTC	CASSYPSWAGVFF
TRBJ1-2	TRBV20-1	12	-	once	TGCAGTGGGGGGAGGTCTGACTATGGCTACACCTTC	CSGGRSDYGYTF
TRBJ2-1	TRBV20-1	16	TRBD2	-	TGCAGTGCTAGAGATAGGGCTAGCGGGAGGGCCTGGGAGCAGTTCTTC	CSARDRASGRAWEQFF
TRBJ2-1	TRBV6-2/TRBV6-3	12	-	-	TGTGCCAGCAGCCGGACTTTCCATGAGCAGTTCTTC	CASSRTFHEQFF
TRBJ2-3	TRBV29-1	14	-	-	TGCAGCGTTGGAAGACGAGGGGCATCAGATACGCAGTATTTT	CSVGRRGASDTQYF
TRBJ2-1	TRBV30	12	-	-	TGTGCCTGGAATCCGGACTCCAATGAGCAGTTCTTC	CAWNPDSNEQFF
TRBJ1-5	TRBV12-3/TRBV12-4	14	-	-	TGTGCCAGCAGTTGGAGGGATAGCAATCAGCCCCAGCATTTT	CASSWRDSNQPQHF
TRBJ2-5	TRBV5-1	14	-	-	TGCGCCAGCAGCTTGCCGGGGACAACCGAGACCCAGTACTTC	CASSLPGTTETQYF
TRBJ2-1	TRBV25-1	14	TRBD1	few	TGTGCCAGCAGTGAGTTTAGGGGGCGGAATGAGCAGTTCTTC	CASSEFRGRNEQFF
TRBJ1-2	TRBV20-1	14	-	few	TGCAGTGCTAGACCACAGGTCCAGAACTATGGCTACACCTTC	CSARPQVQNYGYTF
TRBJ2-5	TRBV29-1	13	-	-	TGCAGCGCATTGGTACAGGGATCAGAGACCCAGTACTTC	CSALVQGSETQYF
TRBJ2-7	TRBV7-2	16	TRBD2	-	TGTGCCAGCAGCTCCGCCGGGACTACCGTCTCCTACGAGCAGTACTTC	CASSSAGTTVSYEQYF
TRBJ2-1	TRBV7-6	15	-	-	TGTGCCAGCAGCCTACAGCCACTCTCCTACAATGAGCAGTTCTTC	CASSLQPLSYNEQFF
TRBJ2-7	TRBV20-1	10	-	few	TGCAGTGCTAGTAACTACGAGCAGTACTTC	CSASNYEQYF
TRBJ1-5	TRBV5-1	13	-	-	TGCGCCAGCAGCCCGGGGGGGGTTCAGCCCCGGCATTTT	CASSPGGVQPRHF
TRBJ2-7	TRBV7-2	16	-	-	TGTGCCAGCAGCTTAGGGGGTCAGCGGACCTCCTACGAGCAGTACTTC	CASSLGGQRTSYEQYF
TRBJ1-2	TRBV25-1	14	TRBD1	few	TGTGCCAGCAGTGAAATGGACAGGGTTTTAGGCTACACCTTC	CASSEMDRVLGYTF
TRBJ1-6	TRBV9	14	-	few	TGTGCCAGCAGCGTAGACAACTATAATTCACCCCTCCACTTT	CASSVDNYNSPLHF
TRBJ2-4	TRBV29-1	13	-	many	TGCAGCGTTGTGCCTGCGACCAAAAACATTCAGTACTTC	CSVVPATKNIQYF
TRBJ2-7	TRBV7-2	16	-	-	TGTGCCAGCAGCCAACGGACGTGGACGGCTACCTACGAGCAGTACTTC	CASSQRTWTATYEQYF
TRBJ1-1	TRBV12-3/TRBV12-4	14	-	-	TGTGCCAGTAGCCCGAGAGTCATGAACACTGAAGCTTTCTTT	CASSPRVMNTEAFF
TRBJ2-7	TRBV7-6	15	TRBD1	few	TGTGCCAGCAGCTTAGGGGACAGGCGTACCTACGAGCAGTACTTC	CASSLGDRRTYEQYF
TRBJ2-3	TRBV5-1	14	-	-	TGCGCCAGCCAGTCCGGGACACCCACAGATACGCAGTATTTT	CASQSGTPTDTQYF
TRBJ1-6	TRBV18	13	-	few	TGTGCCAGCTCACTCACAAAAGACTCACCCCTCCACTTT	CASSLTKDSPLHF
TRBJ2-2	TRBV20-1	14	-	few	TGCAGTGCAAAGGCGGGCGAGGGTGCCGGGGAGCTGTTTTTT	CSAKAGEGAGELFF
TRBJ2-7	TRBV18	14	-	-	TGTGCCAGCTCACCAGGACGCAGCGGCTACGAGCAGTACTTC	CASSPGRSGYEQYF
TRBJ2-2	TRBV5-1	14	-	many	TGCGCCAGCAGCCCTGGTATGCGGGCCGGGGAGCTGTTTTTT	CASSPGMRAGELFF
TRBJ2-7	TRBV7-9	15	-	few	TGTGCCAGCAGCCTACAGGGCCAGGGCAGATACGAGCAGTACTTC	CASSLQGQGRYEQYF
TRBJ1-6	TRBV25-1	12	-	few	TGTGCCAGCAGTGAATGGGGAACACCCCTCCACTTT	CASSEWGTPLHF